This passage covers 26 T cell receptor beta chains from one sample sequenced in a study of blood T cell repertoires in COVID-19. TCRdb's copy holds only in-frame clones and misses some; the assay was immunoSEQ multiplex PCR. The repertoire consists of over 90,000 clones, with about 90% occurring once and the leading ten covering 5% to 7.5%. Material for sequencing was peripheral blood. The receptors were sampled from a human donor in a cohort sampled during active COVID-19.

The chain carries TRBV6-4 and TRBJ2-4, with D possibly matching TRBD1 (7 bases). Germline V gene data show CDR1 as MRHNA and CDR2 as SNTAGT. The V and J ends lost 11 bases and 0 bases respectively, with 23 bases between them. The CDR3 totals 17 residues. In DNA, the CDR3 is TGTGCCGCCCCCGGCCATAACAGGGGACTAGCCAAAAACATTCAGTACTTC. It encodes CAAPGHNRGLAKNIQYF.

The sample holds a few counts of this clone. The rearrangement links TRBV19 to TRBJ2-3, with TRBD1 as a possible D gene (6 bases). Germline values: CDR1 LNHDA, CDR2 SQIVND (reference sequence). This CDR3 spans 13 amino acids. Trimming pared 7 bases from V and 5 bases from J, leaving 13 bases between. The CDR3 sequence is CASNAARGDTQYF. The CDR3 DNA follows: TGTGCCAGTAACGCGGCCAGGGGAGATACGCAGTATTTT.

The rearrangement links TRBV4-2 to TRBJ2-5; 11 positions agree with TRBD1. The germline V gene has CDR1 LGHNA and CDR2 YNFKEQ. The CDR3 spans 16 residues. The J segment lost 4 bases and the V segment lost 0 bases, leaving 4 bases of the junction unmatched. CDR3 DNA sequence: TGTGCCAGCAGCCAAGATGGGACAGGGGGAGGAGAGACCCAGTACTTC. It is translated as CASSQDGTGGGETQYF.

The rearrangement joins TRBV19 to TRBJ1-5; 7 bases map to TRBD1. The CDR3 runs to 14 residues. In germline, CDR1 is LNHDA, CDR2 SQIVND (reference sequence). V shed 1 base and J 5 bases; nucleotides not matched to a gene: 2. CDR3 residues: CASSIGDSYQPQHF. The CDR3 DNA reads TGTGCCAGTAGTATAGGGGACAGTTATCAGCCCCAGCATTTT.

J is TRBJ2-3 and V is TRBV3-1 (or the pseudogene TRBV3-2), with 10 bases fitting TRBD1. V gave up 4 bases and J gave up 3 bases; unmatched junction bases: 10. Germline CDR1 and CDR2: LGHDT and YNNKEL (reference sequence). The CDR3 totals 17 residues. The CDR3 spells CASSPTGGAKGTDTQYF. In DNA, the CDR3 is TGTGCCAGCAGCCCGACAGGGGGCGCGAAGGGGACAGATACGCAGTATTTT.

The chain links TRBV28 to TRBJ1-6; unclear D gene. The germline V gene encodes CDR1 MDHEN and CDR2 SYDVKM. This CDR3 spans 16 amino acids. The V end lost 9 bases, the J end lost 6 bases, and 21 bases lay between the germline ends. The CDR3 here is CASTNLGSGSNSPLHF. The CDR3 DNA reads TGTGCCAGTACAAACCTCGGAAGCGGATCTAATTCACCCCTCCACTTT.

The CDR3 bases are TGTGCCAGCAGTGAAGTGGTAGCGGGGGGGCGAGAGACCCAGTACTTC. Its translation is CASSEVVAGGRETQYF. The rearrangement joins TRBV6-1 to TRBJ2-5, with 11 bases aligning to TRBD2. The V and J ends lost 1 base and 4 bases, in that order; junction bases with no gene match: 5. Germline CDR1 and CDR2: MNHNS and SASEGT. This CDR3 region has 16 residues.

The V and J genes are TRBV4-2 and TRBJ2-2; 7 bases align to TRBD1. J was trimmed by 4 bases and V by 2 bases; bases with no gene match: 4. This CDR3 comprises 15 residues. Germline-derived CDR1 and CDR2 are LGHNA and YNFKEQ. CDR3 DNA: TGTGCCAGCAGCCAACAAGACAGGGTCACCGGGGAGCTGTTTTTT. Residues: CASSQQDRVTGELFF.

The gene calls are TRBV6-2 or TRBV6-3 and TRBJ2-7; D gene unclear. Germline V gene sequence: CDR1 MNHEY, CDR2 SVGEGT. The length of the CDR3 is 13 residues. The ends were cut back, 0 bases at V and 2 bases at J, with 5 bases in the middle. The CDR3 DNA follows: TGTGCCAGCAGTTACTCCCGGGCCTACGAGCAGTACTTC. This gives the protein CASSYSRAYEQYF.

This chain connects TRBV6-1 to TRBJ1-5; the D gene is possibly TRBD1 (5 bases). The V end lost 2 bases, the J end lost 1 base, and 12 bases lay between the germline ends. The V gene's germline CDR1 is MNHNS and CDR2 SASEGT. The CDR3 is made up of 16 amino acids. The CDR3 nucleotides read TGTGCCAGCAGTGAACAGGGTATAACAAGCAATCAGCCCCAGCATTTT. Residues: CASSEQGITSNQPQHF.

The chain employs TRBV14 and TRBJ1-2; a possible D gene is TRBD1 (6 bases). CDR3 length: 13 residues. Trimming left V 3 bases short and J 4 bases short, with 9 bases between. Germline V CDR1 and CDR2: SGHDN, FVKESK. CDR3 nucleotide sequence: TGTGCCAGCAGCCAGACAGGTTCCTATGGCTACACCTTC. Encoded protein: CASSQTGSYGYTF.

The genes are TRBV28 and TRBJ2-2; possibly TRBD1 for D (6 bases). V was shortened by 7 bases and J by 0 bases, with 15 bases between the two germline ends. This CDR3 is built from 16 residues. Germline V gives CDR1 MDHEN, CDR2 SYDVKM. CDR3 residues: CASTSRTAANTGELFF. The CDR3 DNA reads TGTGCCAGCACATCAAGGACAGCGGCGAACACCGGGGAGCTGTTTTTT.

In its sample, this clone was seen once. The J gene is TRBJ1-5, the V gene TRBV25-1, with D possibly matching TRBD1 (6 bases). The CDR3 runs to 14 residues. Germline lookup yields CDR1 MGHDK and CDR2 SYGVNS. Deletions cut 8 bases from V and 8 bases from J, with 19 bases between. The CDR3 sequence is CASGNREVLEPQHF. CDR3 nucleotides: TGTGCCAGCGGTAACAGGGAAGTTTTAGAGCCCCAGCATTTT.

The chain has TRBV6-5 and TRBJ2-3; TRBD1 might be the D (5 bases). The CDR3 sequence is 14 residues long. V was cut by 4 bases and J by 2 bases, with 10 bases left in between. Germline CDR1 and CDR2: MNHEY and SVGAGI. The CDR3 loop reads CASSWGGYTDTQYF. The CDR3 DNA is TGTGCCAGCAGTTGGGGCGGATACACAGATACGCAGTATTTT.

The rearrangement uses TRBV28 and TRBJ2-1; no definite D call. Trimming left V 5 bases short and J 7 bases short, with 6 bases between. The CDR3 sequence is 11 residues long. Germline CDR1 MDHEN, CDR2 SYDVKM. The CDR3 coding sequence is TGTGCCAGCAGTCCCTTGAATGAGCAGTTCTTC. It translates to CASSPLNEQFF.

This clone was counted between two and nine times. The V and J genes are TRBV5-4 and TRBJ1-1, with 8 bases fitting TRBD1. Germline trimming cut 0 bases from V and 8 bases from J; bases unmatched to any gene: 3. This CDR3 has 13 amino acids. The germline V gene has CDR1 SGHNT and CDR2 YYREEE (reference sequence). The CDR3 DNA reads as TGTGCCAGCAGCTTGGGGCGGGACAGGGAAGCTTTCTTT. It yields the protein CASSLGRDREAFF.

The J gene is TRBJ1-6, the V gene TRBV7-9, with D tentatively TRBD1 (6 bases). The ends were cut back, 3 bases at V and 4 bases at J, with 10 bases in the middle. The germline gives CDR1 SEHNR, CDR2 FQNEAQ (reference sequence). CDR3 length equals 15 residues. The CDR3 region has the DNA TGTGCCAGCAGCTTGGACAGTCCTTATAATTCACCCCTCCACTTT. Residues: CASSLDSPYNSPLHF. Based on the CDR3 plus reference TRBV7-9 and TRBJ1-6, the full variable domain is DTGVSQNPRHKITKRGQNVTFRCDPISEHNRLYWYRQTLGQGPEFLTYFQNEAQLEKSRLLSDRFSAERPKGSFSTLEIQRTEQGDSAMYLCASSLDSPYNSPLHFGNGTRLTVT.

This clone was counted once. The V gene is TRBV5-6, the J gene TRBJ1-6; D is ambiguous. This CDR3 has 15 amino acids. The V gene's germline CDR1 is SGHDT and CDR2 YYEEEE. The V end was cut by 4 bases, the J end by 0 bases, with 8 bases between. CDR3 in amino acids: CASSRRDSYNSPLHF. CDR3 in DNA: TGTGCCAGCAGCCGGAGGGACTCCTATAATTCACCCCTCCACTTT.

The table lists this clone with a few counts. The chain carries TRBV2 and TRBJ2-5; unclear D gene. This CDR3 region has 17 residues. V was trimmed by 3 bases and J by 1 base, leaving 18 bases between them. Germline loops: CDR1 SNHLY, CDR2 FYNNEI. The CDR3 sequence: CASSDSEDTSFQETQYF. In nucleotides, the CDR3 is TGTGCCAGCAGTGACTCAGAGGATACCTCATTCCAAGAGACCCAGTACTTC.

The chain recombines TRBV10-2 with TRBJ2-1; D is perhaps TRBD1 (6 bases). CDR1 and CDR2 from the germline V gene are WSHSY and SAAADI. This CDR3 contains 15 residues. V lost 7 bases and J 4 bases, leaving 17 bases between the germline ends. The DNA of the CDR3 is TGCGCCAGCAATCTTACAGGGCCACTTTACAATGAGCAGTTCTTC. It specifies CASNLTGPLYNEQFF.

The J gene is TRBJ1-5, the V gene TRBV18; 8 nucleotides align to TRBD1. J gave up 4 bases and V 6 bases, and 11 bases lay outside the gene matches. The CDR3 loop spans 16 amino acids. CDR1 is KGHSH, CDR2 LQKENI, per germline. The CDR3 DNA is TGTGCCAGCTCCAACATGGGGACAGGTGGAAATCAGCCCCAGCATTTT. Translating gives CASSNMGTGGNQPQHF.

The chain carries TRBV9 and TRBJ2-3; a weak D match, TRBD1 (6 bases). V lost 5 bases, J lost 2 bases, and 12 bases lay in between. The CDR3 consists of 14 residues. Germline CDR1 SGDLS, CDR2 YYNGEE. The CDR3 DNA reads TGTGCCAGCAGTAGAGAGGGGGACACAGATACGCAGTATTTT. Protein sequence: CASSREGDTDTQYF.

The CDR3 sequence is CASSKGQGAADTQYF. The CDR3 DNA follows: TGTGCCAGCAGCAAGGGACAGGGGGCCGCAGATACGCAGTATTTT. The chain uses TRBV13 and TRBJ2-3; 12 nucleotides agree with TRBD1. The CDR3 length is 15 residues. CDR1 is PRHDT, CDR2 FYEKMQ, per germline (reference sequence). V shed 5 bases and J 4 bases; nucleotides not matched to a gene: 4. The full variable domain, with the rest looked up from reference TRBV13 and TRBJ2-3, is AAGVIQSPRHLIKEKRETATLKCYPIPRHDTVYWYQQGPGQDPQFLISFYEKMQSDKGSIPDRFSAQQFSDYHSELNMSSLELGDSALYFCASSKGQGAADTQYFGPGTRLTVL.

The chain is built from TRBV4-2 and TRBJ1-4; 7 nucleotides align to TRBD1. This CDR3 has 21 amino acids. Germline trimming cut 0 bases from V and 3 bases from J; bases unmatched to any gene: 19. Germline CDR1 reads LGHNA; CDR2 reads YNFKEQ. As DNA, the CDR3 is TGTGCCAGCAGCCAAGATCCAACCCGACAGGGCTTGATAACGGCTAATGAAAAACTGTTTTTT. Translating it yields CASSQDPTRQGLITANEKLFF.

This chain connects TRBV14 to TRBJ2-3; D is perhaps TRBD1 (6 bases). V was shortened by 5 bases and J by 5 bases, with 17 bases between the two germline ends. CDR1 SGHDN and CDR2 FVKESK come from the germline V gene. The CDR3 sequence is 15 residues long. CDR3 nucleotides: TGTGCCAGCAGCAGAGTCAGGGGCGCAGAAGATACGCAGTATTTT. This gives the protein CASSRVRGAEDTQYF.

The chain uses TRBV19 and TRBJ1-5; a weak D match, TRBD1 (6 bases). The length of the CDR3 is 13 residues. V was clipped by 4 bases and J by 7 bases, with 11 bases between them. The V gene's germline CDR1 is LNHDA and CDR2 SQIVND (reference sequence). CDR3 sequence (DNA): TGTGCCAGTAGTACAGGGGATGCGCAGCCCCAGCATTTT. This translates into CASSTGDAQPQHF. The full variable domain, rest sourced from reference TRBV19 and TRBJ1-5, is DGGITQSPKYLFRKEGQNVTLSCEQNLNHDAMYWYRQDPGQGLRLIYYSQIVNDFQKGDIAEGYSVSREKKESFPLTVTSAQKNPTAFYLCASSTGDAQPQHFGDGTRLSIL.